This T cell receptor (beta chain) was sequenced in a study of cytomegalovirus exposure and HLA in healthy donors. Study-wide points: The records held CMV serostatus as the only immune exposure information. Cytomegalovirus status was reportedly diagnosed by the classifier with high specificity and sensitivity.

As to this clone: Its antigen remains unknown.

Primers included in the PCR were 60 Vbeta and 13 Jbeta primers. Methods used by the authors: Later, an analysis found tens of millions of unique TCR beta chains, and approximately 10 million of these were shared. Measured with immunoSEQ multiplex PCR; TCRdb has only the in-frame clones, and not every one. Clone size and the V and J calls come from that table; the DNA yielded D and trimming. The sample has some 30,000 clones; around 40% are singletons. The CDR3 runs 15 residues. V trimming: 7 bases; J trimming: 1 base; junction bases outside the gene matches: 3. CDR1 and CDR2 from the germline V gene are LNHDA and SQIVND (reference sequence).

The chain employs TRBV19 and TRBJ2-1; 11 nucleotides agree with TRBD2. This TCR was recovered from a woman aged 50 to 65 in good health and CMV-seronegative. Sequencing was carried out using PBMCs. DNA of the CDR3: TGTGCCAGTACCACTAGCGGGAGTTCCTACAATGAGCAGTTCTTC. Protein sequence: CASTTSGSSYNEQFF.